This T cell receptor (beta chain) came from a study of human T cells and chemical hapten exposure. TCRdb analysed the 5' RACE reads with MiXCR anew, one entry per CDR3 protein. The repertoire consists of more than 75,000 distinct CDR3 sequences, with about 15% occurring once and the leading ten covering about 6.8%. The CDR3 contains 18 residues. V dropped 1 base and J dropped 0; count of bases not matched to a gene: 7. Germline assignment: CDR1 LGHDT and CDR2 YNNKEL (reference sequence). Someone pulled total RNA out of unfractionated whole blood. V and J are TRBV3-1 and TRBJ2-3, with TRBD2 identical over 10 bases. This sequence was found in a female donor in good health. For the CDR3, the DNA is TGTGCCAGCAGCCAAGCTAGCGGGGGAAGCTTCAGCACAGATACGCAGTATTTT. Encoded protein: CASSQASGGSFSTDTQYF.